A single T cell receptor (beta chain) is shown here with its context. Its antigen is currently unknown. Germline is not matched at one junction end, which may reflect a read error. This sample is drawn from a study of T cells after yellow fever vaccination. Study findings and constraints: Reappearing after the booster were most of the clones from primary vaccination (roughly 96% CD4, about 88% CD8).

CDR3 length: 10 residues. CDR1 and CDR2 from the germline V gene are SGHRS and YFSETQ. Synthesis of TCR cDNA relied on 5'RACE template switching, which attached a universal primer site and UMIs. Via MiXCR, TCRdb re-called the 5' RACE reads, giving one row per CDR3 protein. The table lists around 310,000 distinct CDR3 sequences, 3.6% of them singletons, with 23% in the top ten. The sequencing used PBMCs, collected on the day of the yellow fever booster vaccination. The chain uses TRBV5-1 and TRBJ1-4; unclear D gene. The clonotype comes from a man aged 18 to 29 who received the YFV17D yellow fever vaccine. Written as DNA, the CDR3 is TGCGCCAGCAAGGGTAGTCAGGCGCCTTTT. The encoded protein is CASKGSQAPF. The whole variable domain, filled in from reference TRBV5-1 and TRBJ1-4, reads KAGVTQTPRYLIKTRGQQVTLSCSPISGHRSVSWYQQTPGQGLQFLFEYFSETQRNKGNFPGRFSGRQFSNSRSEMNVSTLELGDSALYLCASKGSQAPFGSGTQLSVL.